This T cell receptor (beta chain) is drawn from a study of shared clonotypes between healthy human individuals (dated by TCRdb to about 2020). With regard to the full study: A couple of women and a few men aged 18 to 49 years were included in the cohort. For each donor, three plates each were used for CD4 naive and CD4 memory, two plates were used for CD8 naive, and one plate was used for CD8 memory. To estimate repertoire size and how much clonotypes are shared between individuals, the study performed deep sequencing of blood TCR repertoires from about five healthy adults. Libraries were prepared and TCR repertoires were sequenced by different laboratories using diverse techniques, in order to increase sequencing depth and limit assay-specific biases. Between about 0.94 and 10 billion PBMCs per donor were obtained by leukapheresis.

The investigation overall reported the following: Estimated clonotype richness was generally larger for naive than for memory subsets. Incomplete sequencing was indicated by rarefaction of sorted-subset datasets, despite the large sequencing depth. Pairwise subsampling indicated that sequencing depth was expected to affect the degree of clonotype sharing among donors. Because the study included a small number of donors, the genetic and exposure-history diversity represented was limited. Only blood was sampled, and tissue TCR repertoires likely differ from those in blood. Compared with non-shared clonotypes, clonotypes shared by all four sorted-subset donors had higher generation probabilities. About 5% of naive CD4, 3.5% of naive CD8, approximately 2.2% of memory CD4, and around 0.4% of memory CD8 clonotypes were shared across a handful of donors.

About this clone itself: What antigen it recognizes has not been identified. No per-base quality is available; no much larger clone lies one base away.

Using the deep immunoSEQ assay, multiplex PCR amplified TCR CDR3 regions from genomic DNA. Genomic DNA extracted from each cell subset was distributed evenly over all wells of several immunoSEQ 96-well plates, and each plate served as one replicate. Each replicate PCR for sorted subsets received about 220 ng genomic DNA, equal to 30,000 or so T cell genomes. Purified libraries were quantified with a Qubit 3.0 fluorometer, sized on a Bioanalyzer 2100, and re-quantified with the KAPA Library Quantification kit. Each immunoSEQ 96-well plate was sequenced on its own single-read 150-cycle Illumina NextSeq 550 flow cell. The paper's data handling went like this. The immunoSEQ output contained only junctional sequences without quality scores, so filtering could not match that applied to full-length reads. To assign V/J genes and CDR3, sequences were annotated against IMGT germline references using PyIR, a Python wrapper for IgBLAST v1.9. Reads were filtered out if the reads had weak V/J assignments (E-value above 1e-6), no CDR3, stop codons, out-of-frame junctions, or ambiguous translated residues. V3J clonotypes were defined as sequences sharing the same inferred V gene, J gene, and CDR3 amino acid sequence. Percentage overlap between repertoires was computed as shared unique clonotypes divided by the size of the smaller repertoire. Repertoire richness was assessed with RTK rarefaction, the Chao1 estimator, and Recon v2.1 estimates of unobserved clonotypes. Generation probabilities were computed with OLGA for all TCRbeta clonotypes obtained by the gDNA method from a few donors. TCRdb carries this immuneACCESS record with in-frame sequences only. Its versions omit some clonotypes, under half of them owing to an unresolved V gene in the studies checked, with the rest unexplained. V and J calls and clone size are those listed in that table; D and trimming were worked out from the DNA. The sample table records under 1 million clones; approximately 96% of these occur just once. The ten largest clones capture about 0.22% of the sample.

CD8 naive samples were obtained by positive selection for CCR7 among CD45RO-negative cells, yielding a CD45RA+CCR7+ population from which TemRA cells were excluded. Healthy HIV-negative adults with no recently reported acute infections or vaccinations were included as donors. Every donor was a Caucasian adult residing in Nashville, Tennessee, USA. After blood collection by leukapheresis, PBMCs were isolated using Ficoll-Histopaque density gradient centrifugation and then cryopreserved in the vapor phase of liquid nitrogen. Analytical flow cytometry was used to check the purity and quantity of each magnetically sorted T cell population. Genomic DNA was isolated from every sorted fraction and measured by UV absorbance on a Nanodrop 2000c. V is shortened by 2 bases, J by 3 bases, and the region joining them spans 9 bases. Via the germline V gene, CDR1 is SGHRS and CDR2 YFSETQ. Measured from the cysteine to the phenylalanine, the CDR3 is 13 residues long. Solely the CDR3 DNA is kept, with 39 bases framed from the first base.

The chain was built from TRBV5-1 and TRBJ2-7; D gene: possibly TRBD2, on 5 matching bases. Input material: naive CD8+ T cells sorted from blood. The sample's cell subset or site, from its label and the paper: CD45RA+CCR7+. This TCR came from a man aged 25-45 years in good health. The nucleotide sequence is given as TGCGCCAGCAGCTTAGGTAGCGACTACGAGCAGTACTTC. It encodes CASSLGSDYEQYF.